Listed below are T cell receptor beta chains from one sample, sequenced in a study of shared clonotypes between healthy human individuals. Produced via immunoSEQ multiplex PCR; TCRdb's table is partial and in-frame only. This sample has hundreds of thousands of clones; about 97% occur once, and the top ten carry about 0.057%. The specimen sequenced was naive CD4+ T cells sorted from blood. The receptors were sampled from a woman aged 30 to 39 in good health. Both conserved end residues are part of each CDR3. A D gene is named only where the DNA matches it firmly. Not every row has a clone size; where given, it reads once, few, many or a size class.

clone size: NA
D gene: NA
J gene: TRBJ2-7
V gene: TRBV6-1
CDR3 length: 12
CDR3 protein: CASSDGPYEQYF
CDR3 DNA: TGTGCCAGCAGTGATGGCCCCTACGAGCAGTACTTC

clone size: NA
D gene: TRBD1
J gene: TRBJ1-4
V gene: TRBV28
CDR3 length: 14
CDR3 protein: CASCRQGLSEKLFF
CDR3 DNA: TGTGCCAGCTGCCGACAGGGCCTTAGTGAAAAACTGTTTTTT

clone size: NA
D gene: TRBD1
J gene: TRBJ1-4
V gene: TRBV6-1
CDR3 length: 16
CDR3 protein: CASSDRRGIANEKLFF
CDR3 DNA: TGTGCCAGCAGTGATCGCAGGGGGATCGCTAATGAAAAACTGTTTTTT

clone size: NA
D gene: NA
J gene: TRBJ1-2
V gene: TRBV18
CDR3 length: 14
CDR3 protein: CASSRLEARYGYTF
CDR3 DNA: TGTGCCAGCTCACGTCTGGAAGCTAGGTATGGCTACACCTTC

clone size: NA
D gene: TRBD1
J gene: TRBJ1-1
V gene: TRBV5-1
CDR3 length: 18
CDR3 protein: CASSFDRDSEKTGTEAFF
CDR3 DNA: TGCGCCAGCAGCTTCGATCGGGACAGCGAAAAAACGGGGACTGAAGCTTTCTTT

clone size: NA
D gene: NA
J gene: TRBJ2-7
V gene: TRBV28
CDR3 length: 15
CDR3 protein: CASSLQLVEPYEQYF
CDR3 DNA: TGTGCCAGCAGTTTACAACTAGTTGAGCCCTACGAGCAGTACTTC

clone size: NA
D gene: TRBD1
J gene: TRBJ1-2
V gene: TRBV11-2
CDR3 length: 17
CDR3 protein: CASSTHRGRYPNYGYTF
CDR3 DNA: TGTGCCAGCAGCACCCACAGGGGGAGGTATCCTAACTATGGCTACACCTTC

clone size: once
D gene: NA
J gene: TRBJ2-7
V gene: TRBV27
CDR3 length: 14
CDR3 protein: CASSFRGARAEQYF
CDR3 DNA: TGTGCCAGCAGTTTCCGGGGGGCGCGGGCCGAGCAGTACTTC

clone size: NA
D gene: TRBD2
J gene: TRBJ2-7
V gene: TRBV5-4
CDR3 length: 16
CDR3 protein: CASSLAGLATAYEQYF
CDR3 DNA: TGTGCCAGCAGCTTGGCGGGACTAGCGACAGCCTACGAGCAGTACTTC

clone size: NA
D gene: NA
J gene: TRBJ2-7
V gene: TRBV18
CDR3 length: 14
CDR3 protein: CASSPDRLVHEQYF
CDR3 DNA: TGTGCCAGCTCACCAGACAGACTAGTCCACGAGCAGTACTTC

clone size: NA
D gene: NA
J gene: TRBJ1-5
V gene: TRBV19
CDR3 length: 15
CDR3 protein: CASRTKDSLNQPQHF
CDR3 DNA: TGTGCCAGTAGGACAAAGGACAGTCTCAATCAGCCCCAGCATTTT

clone size: few
D gene: NA
J gene: TRBJ2-7
V gene: TRBV2
CDR3 length: 14
CDR3 protein: CASREGGRTYEQYF
CDR3 DNA: TGTGCCAGCAGGGAAGGTGGACGGACCTACGAGCAGTACTTC

clone size: NA
D gene: TRBD2
J gene: TRBJ2-7
V gene: TRBV28
CDR3 length: 16
CDR3 protein: CASSLGLAGVSYEQYF
CDR3 DNA: TGTGCCAGCAGTCTGGGACTAGCGGGGGTATCCTACGAGCAGTACTTC

clone size: once
D gene: NA
J gene: TRBJ2-2
V gene: TRBV2
CDR3 length: 14
CDR3 protein: CASKLRWGSGELFF
CDR3 DNA: TGTGCCAGCAAGCTGCGGTGGGGGTCGGGGGAGCTGTTTTTT

clone size: NA
D gene: NA
J gene: TRBJ1-2
V gene: TRBV15
CDR3 length: 15
CDR3 protein: CATSLGREPVYGYTF
CDR3 DNA: TGTGCCACCTCTCTCGGGAGGGAGCCTGTCTATGGCTACACCTTC

clone size: NA
D gene: NA
J gene: TRBJ1-4
V gene: TRBV28
CDR3 length: 14
CDR3 protein: CASSLVATNEKLFF
CDR3 DNA: TGTGCCAGCAGTTTGGTGGCAACTAATGAAAAACTGTTTTTT

clone size: NA
D gene: NA
J gene: TRBJ2-7
V gene: TRBV6-6
CDR3 length: 14
CDR3 protein: CASSYSSLSYEQYF
CDR3 DNA: TGTGCCAGCAGTTACTCGAGCCTCTCCTACGAGCAGTACTTC